Included here is one TCR beta chain sequence, with context. The data originate from a study of blood T cell repertoires in COVID-19. Study background: There were acute and convalescent COVID-19 samples, and they came from the United States, Italy and Spain.

This CDR3 region has 15 residues. The V gene's germline CDR1 is SGHRS and CDR2 YFSETQ. V dropped 3 bases and J dropped 11; count of bases not matched to a gene: 12. Recruited during active infection, patients (from Seattle) were subsequently followed longitudinally. Per the original methods: Reference gene primers were amplified, and this amplification served to estimate nucleated cell counts. TCRdb keeps only in-frame clones here, not all; method: immunoSEQ multiplex PCR. The DNA gave D and trimming, while V, J and clone size come from that table. Counted here are under 200,000 clones, approximately 85% occurring once; the ten biggest clones make up under 3.5%.

V usage is TRBV5-1 and J usage is TRBJ1-1; 11 bases fit TRBD1. Sequencing was carried out using peripheral blood. The TCR comes from a woman of 80 years or more with COVID-19, enrolled during active disease. In DNA, the CDR3 is TGCGCCAGCAGCTCTGGACAGGGGGCTTTTCCGGCGGCTTTCTTT. Translating it yields CASSSGQGAFPAAFF.